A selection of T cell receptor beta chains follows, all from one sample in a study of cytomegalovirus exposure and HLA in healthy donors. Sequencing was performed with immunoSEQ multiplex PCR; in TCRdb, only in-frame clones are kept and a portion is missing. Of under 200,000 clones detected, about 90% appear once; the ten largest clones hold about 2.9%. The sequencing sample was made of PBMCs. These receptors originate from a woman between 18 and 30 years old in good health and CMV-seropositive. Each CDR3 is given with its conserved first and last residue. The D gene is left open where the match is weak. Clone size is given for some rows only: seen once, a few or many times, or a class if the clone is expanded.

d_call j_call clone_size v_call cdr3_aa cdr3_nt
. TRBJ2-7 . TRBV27 CASSLFRDTIYEQYF TGTGCCAGCAGCCTATTCCGGGACACTATCTACGAGCAGTACTTC
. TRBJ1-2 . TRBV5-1 CASSLQDRNYGYTF TGCGCCAGCAGCTTGCAGGACAGAAACTATGGCTACACCTTC
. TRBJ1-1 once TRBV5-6 CASSFLANTEAFF TGTGCCAGCAGCTTTTTGGCTAACACTGAAGCTTTCTTT
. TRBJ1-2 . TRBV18 CASSPLPSLVGGYTF TGTGCCAGCTCACCATTGCCCAGCCTCGTCGGGGGCTACACCTTC
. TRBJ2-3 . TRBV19 CASTDGSSSEDTQYF TGTGCCAGTACCGACGGGTCCTCCTCGGAGGATACGCAGTATTTT
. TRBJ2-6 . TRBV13 CASSYYRPTGSGANVLTF TGTGCCAGCAGCTATTACAGGCCGACAGGCTCTGGGGCCAACGTCCTGACTTTC
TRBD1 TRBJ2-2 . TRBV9 CASSSGQGAGELFF TGTGCCAGCAGCTCCGGACAGGGCGCCGGGGAGCTGTTTTTT
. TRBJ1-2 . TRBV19 CASSISSGWNANYGYTF TGTGCCAGTAGTATATCGTCAGGGTGGAACGCTAACTATGGCTACACCTTC
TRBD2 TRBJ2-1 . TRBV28 CASSYLGLAGDNEQFF TGTGCCAGCAGTTATCTCGGACTAGCGGGAGATAATGAGCAGTTCTTC
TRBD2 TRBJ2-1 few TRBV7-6 CASSLAGTSSYNEQFF TGTGCCAGCAGCTTAGCCGGGACTAGCTCCTACAATGAGCAGTTCTTC
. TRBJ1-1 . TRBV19 CASSTPTAWGDGSEAFF TGTGCCAGTAGTACCCCGACCGCGTGGGGAGACGGCTCCGAAGCTTTCTTT
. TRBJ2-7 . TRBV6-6 CASSYSIGARGEQYF TGTGCCAGCAGTTACTCGATCGGCGCCCGGGGGGAGCAGTACTTC
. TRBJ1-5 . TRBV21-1 CASSNGTGGNQPQHF TGTGCCAGCAGCAATGGGACAGGGGGGAATCAGCCCCAGCATTTT
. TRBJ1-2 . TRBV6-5 CASSPGDPPYGYTF TGTGCCAGCAGTCCGGGGGACCCCCCCTATGGCTACACCTTC
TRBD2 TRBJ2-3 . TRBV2 CASTIAGGDTDTQYF TGTGCCAGCACAATAGCGGGGGGGGACACAGATACGCAGTATTTT
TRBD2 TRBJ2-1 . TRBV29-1 CSVRAIAGEVYEQFF TGCAGCGTCCGCGCCATAGCGGGAGAGGTATATGAGCAGTTCTTC
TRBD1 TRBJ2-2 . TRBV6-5 CASSYATGVGELFF TGTGCCAGCAGTTACGCCACAGGGGTCGGGGAGCTGTTTTTT
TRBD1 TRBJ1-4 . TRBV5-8 CASSSPIQSTGREKLFF TGTGCCAGCAGCTCCCCAATCCAATCGACAGGGAGGGAAAAACTGTTTTTT
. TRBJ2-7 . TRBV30 CAWSQGAYEQYF TGTGCCTGGTCACAGGGAGCCTACGAGCAGTACTTC
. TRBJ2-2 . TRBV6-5 CASSYDSSGELFF TGTGCCAGCAGTTACGACTCCTCGGGGGAGCTGTTTTTT
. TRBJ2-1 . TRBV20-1 CSASGEKQFF TGCAGTGCTAGCGGGGAAAAGCAGTTCTTC
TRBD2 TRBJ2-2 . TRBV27 CASSALLAGGTGELFF TGTGCCAGCAGTGCACTACTAGCGGGAGGCACCGGGGAGCTGTTTTTT
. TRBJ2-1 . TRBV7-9 CASSLRDNEQFF TGTGCCAGCAGCTTGAGGGATAATGAGCAGTTCTTC
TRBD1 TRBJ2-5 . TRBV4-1 CASSQRGTGTGIVGTQYF TGCGCCAGCAGCCAGAGGGGGACCGGGACAGGGATCGTTGGGACCCAGTACTTC
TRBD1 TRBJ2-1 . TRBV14 CASSRQGYNEQFF TGTGCCAGCAGCCGACAGGGGTACAATGAGCAGTTCTTC
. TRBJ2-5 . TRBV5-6 CASSLPQDLQETQYF TGTGCCAGCAGCTTGCCACAGGATCTACAAGAGACCCAGTACTTC
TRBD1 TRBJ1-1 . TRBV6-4 CASSVTGTEYTEAFF TGTGCCAGCAGTGTCACAGGGACAGAGTACACTGAAGCTTTCTTT